Shown below are 24 T cell receptor beta chains from a single sample sequenced in a study of shared clonotypes between healthy human individuals. The assay was immunoSEQ multiplex PCR, and TCRdb's table has in-frame clones only and misses some. The sample records over 2 million clones, just under 95% being singletons. Sequenced sample: naive CD4+ T cells from PBMCs. Specified subset: CD45RA+ positively selected. These receptors came from a man younger than 35 in good health. Some clones in this sample may be carry-over from other donors' samples.

The chain carries TRBV9 and TRBJ2-3; D unresolved. CDR1 is SGDLS and CDR2 is YYNGEE in the germline V gene. The CDR3 runs to 17 residues. Trimming removed 4 bases at V and 4 bases at J, with 22 bases between. CDR3 bases: TGTGCCAGCAGCCCCGCCCCCGGGCGGTTTGAATCAGATACGCAGTATTTT. The encoded protein is CASSPAPGRFESDTQYF.

About this clone: The same CDR3 can be traced to other DNA sequences in this sample. The chain couples TRBV5-1 to TRBJ1-1; D is perhaps TRBD1 (6 bases). CDR1 and CDR2 (germline): SGHRS, YFSETQ. This CDR3 comprises 13 residues. Trimming cost V 1 base and J 5 bases, with 9 bases left between them. The CDR3: CASSLTGRTEAFF. The CDR3 nucleotides read TGCGCCAGCAGCTTGACAGGGAGGACTGAAGCTTTCTTT.

With regard to this clone: The same CDR3 arises from other DNA sequences in this sample as well. The V call is TRBV5-4, the J call TRBJ2-5; 9 positions match TRBD2. The length of the CDR3 is 14 residues. Germline V gives CDR1 SGHNT, CDR2 YYREEE (reference sequence). Losses at the gene ends were 2 bases for V and 3 bases for J; bases not matched to a gene: 2. The CDR3 sequence is CASSFSSGKETQYF. DNA of the CDR3: TGTGCCAGCAGCTTCTCTAGCGGGAAAGAGACCCAGTACTTC.

This sequence joins TRBV20-1 and TRBJ1-4; D call uncertain. Trimming took off 3 bases at V and 12 bases at J, with 8 bases between the two ends. CDR3 length: 10 amino acids. Germline V gene data show CDR1 as DFQATT and CDR2 as SNEGSKA (reference sequence). The CDR3 DNA reads as TGCAGTGCTAGTGATGTTGAACTGTTTTTT. It yields the protein CSASDVELFF.

The CDR3 sequence is CASSPIPGQGRYEQYF. In DNA form, the CDR3 reads TGTGCCAGCAGCCCGATACCGGGACAAGGCAGGTACGAGCAGTACTTC. The V gene is TRBV11-2, the J gene TRBJ2-7; D perhaps matches TRBD1 (6 bases). V gave up 5 bases and J gave up 4 bases, with 21 bases separating them. Germline loops: CDR1 SGHAT, CDR2 FQNNGV. This CDR3 is built from 16 residues.

The chain carries TRBV9 and TRBJ1-4, with D tentatively TRBD1 (6 bases). In germline, CDR1 is SGDLS, CDR2 YYNGEE. V was pared by 0 bases and J by 6 bases, with 18 bases between. The CDR3 is 17 amino acids. CDR3 in DNA: TGTGCCAGCAGCGTAGGAGCCTCGGGGGGCGGTGATGAAAAACTGTTTTTT. Encoded protein: CASSVGASGGGDEKLFF.

With respect to this clone: Other DNA sequences in this sample translate to the same CDR3. The chain is built from TRBV28 and TRBJ2-1; D is uncertain. The V end lost 5 bases, the J end lost 0 bases, and 8 bases lay between the germline ends. Per germline, CDR1 MDHEN and CDR2 SYDVKM. There are 14 residues in the CDR3. The CDR3 DNA follows: TGTGCCAGCAGTCTGATAGACTCCTACAATGAGCAGTTCTTC. Protein sequence: CASSLIDSYNEQFF.

This chain links TRBV18 with TRBJ1-5; D might be TRBD1 (6 bases). The V end was cut by 6 bases, the J end by 0 bases, with 12 bases between. The CDR3 covers 15 residues. Germline CDR1 and CDR2: KGHSH and LQKENI. The CDR3 protein is CASSNGGNSNQPQHF. For the CDR3, the DNA is TGTGCCAGCTCTAACGGGGGCAATAGCAATCAGCCCCAGCATTTT.

This chain joins TRBV5-1 and TRBJ2-3, with 9 nucleotides matching TRBD2. The CDR3 totals 16 residues. Trimming removed 4 bases from V and 5 bases from J; junction bases left unmatched: 11. Germline assignment: CDR1 SGHRS and CDR2 YFSETQ. CDR3 sequence: CASSHSGGGYGDTQYF. The CDR3, as DNA: TGCGCCAGCAGCCATAGCGGGGGAGGGTACGGAGATACGCAGTATTTT.

This chain connects TRBV27 to TRBJ2-1; D perhaps matches TRBD1 (6 bases). This CDR3 spans 12 amino acids. V gave up 5 bases and J gave up 10 bases, with 12 bases separating them. Germline CDR1 and CDR2: MNHEY and SMNVEV (reference sequence). The CDR3 sequence: CASSGRGTEQFF. CDR3 nucleotides: TGTGCCAGCAGTGGGCGAGGGACAGAGCAGTTCTTC.

The chain is built from TRBV6-1 and TRBJ2-7; the D gene is possibly TRBD1 (5 bases). Germline V CDR1 and CDR2: MNHNS, SASEGT. Trimming pared 6 bases from V and 10 bases from J, leaving 16 bases between. This CDR3 has 12 amino acids. The CDR3 region is CASRTDSFPQYF. The DNA of the CDR3 is TGTGCCAGCAGAACCGACAGTTTCCCCCAGTACTTC.

This rearrangement joins TRBV11-2 to TRBJ2-7, with a possible D match to TRBD1 (6 bases). The CDR3 covers 15 residues. Trimming pared 4 bases from V and 3 bases from J, leaving 16 bases between. CDR1 is SGHAT, CDR2 FQNNGV, per germline. CDR3 protein: CASSSGVSGYYEQYF. DNA for the CDR3: TGTGCCAGCAGCTCAGGGGTCTCCGGGTACTACGAGCAGTACTTC.

The gene calls are TRBV6-6 and TRBJ2-3; tentatively, D is TRBD1 (5 bases). The length of the CDR3 is 13 residues. V was trimmed by 5 bases and J by 3 bases, leaving 9 bases between them. The germline V gene encodes CDR1 MNHNY and CDR2 SVGAGI (reference sequence). The CDR3 loop is CASSAPGTDTQYF. CDR3 bases: TGTGCCAGCAGTGCCCCAGGGACAGATACGCAGTATTTT.

This clone has a handful of counts. V is TRBV7-9 and J is TRBJ1-1; D may be TRBD1 (6 bases). The germline CDR1 and CDR2 sequences are SEHNR and FQNEAQ (reference sequence). Trimming removed 3 bases at V and 9 bases at J, with 8 bases between. The CDR3 covers 11 residues. The CDR3 region is CASSFQGQAFF. In nucleotides, the CDR3 is TGTGCCAGCAGCTTTCAGGGGCAAGCTTTCTTT.

As regards this clone: Other DNA sequences within the sample encode an identical CDR3. The gene calls are TRBV4-2 and TRBJ1-5; D gene uncertain. The length of the CDR3 is 15 residues. V was cut by 0 bases and J by 2 bases, with 8 bases left in between. Germline CDR1 reads LGHNA; CDR2 reads YNFKEQ. The chain's CDR3 is CASSQDSGGNQPQHF. As DNA, the CDR3 is TGTGCCAGCAGCCAAGATTCCGGGGGCAATCAGCCCCAGCATTTT.

The chain recombines TRBV21-1 with TRBJ2-5; TRBD1 is taken as the D call from the table, unchecked against the DNA. TRBV21-1 represents a pseudogene. The CDR3 extends over 13 amino acids. CDR3 sequence reads: CASSDRGRETQYF. The CDR3 DNA sequence: TGTGCCAGCAGCGACAGGGGGCGGGAGACCCAGTACTTC.

This rearrangement joins TRBV28 to TRBJ2-7, with D possibly being TRBD1 or TRBD2 (7 bases each). V was pared by 5 bases and J by 5 bases, with 19 bases between. The CDR3 totals 15 residues. Per germline, CDR1 MDHEN and CDR2 SYDVKM. The CDR3 region has the DNA TGTGCCAGCAGTCTACCCCTGGCAGGGGGGGACGAGCAGTACTTC. Its protein is CASSLPLAGGDEQYF.

The chain carries TRBV19 and TRBJ2-7, with a weak D call TRBD1 (5 bases). The CDR3 consists of 17 residues. V was shortened by 4 bases and J by 7 bases, with 26 bases between the two germline ends. Germline assignment: CDR1 LNHDA and CDR2 SQIVND (reference sequence). The CDR3 loop is CASSKPTQGGPLSEQYF. DNA for the CDR3: TGTGCCAGTAGTAAGCCCACCCAGGGTGGTCCTCTTTCGGAGCAGTACTTC.

The chain combines TRBV6-5 with TRBJ1-1; D is unresolved. From germline, CDR1 is MNHEY and CDR2 SVGAGI. The CDR3 spans 12 residues. V shed 6 bases and J shed 4 bases, with 9 bases lying between them. The CDR3 sequence is CASRDEPTEAFF. The DNA for the CDR3 is TGTGCCAGCAGGGATGAGCCCACTGAAGCTTTCTTT.

The J gene is TRBJ2-7, the V gene TRBV28; 13 positions agree with TRBD2. CDR1 and CDR2 from the germline V gene are MDHEN and SYDVKM. This CDR3 is 17 amino acids long. Trimming at V came to 5 bases and at J to 0 bases, leaving 7 bases not matched to a gene. CDR3 nucleotide sequence: TGTGCCAGCAGTCGGGGGACTAGCGGGATCCCCTCCTACGAGCAGTACTTC. Translation gives CASSRGTSGIPSYEQYF.

The chain has TRBV11-2 and TRBJ2-3, with 7 bases fitting TRBD2. The CDR3 is 14 residues long. With V trimmed by 5 bases and J by 6 bases, 8 bases remained unmatched. Germline V CDR1 and CDR2: SGHAT, FQNNGV. CDR3 DNA: TGTGCCAGCAGCCGTAGCGGGTGGGTGGATACGCAGTATTTT. Translating it yields CASSRSGWVDTQYF.

The chain joins TRBV20-1 to TRBJ1-1; a weak D match, TRBD1 (5 bases). CDR3 length equals 11 residues. CDR1 is DFQATT, CDR2 SNEGSKA, per germline (reference sequence). CDR3 nucleotide sequence: TGCAGCGGGGGTTGGCGCACTGAAGCTTTCTTT. It specifies CSGGWRTEAFF.

This clone was counted between two and nine times. The chain joins TRBV13 to TRBJ1-5; the match to TRBD1 covers 7 bases. J was trimmed by 7 bases and V by 5 bases; bases with no gene match: 5. The germline V gene has CDR1 PRHDT and CDR2 FYEKMQ (reference sequence). The CDR3 is 13 residues long. CDR3 in amino acids: CASSQTGQQPQHF. CDR3 DNA sequence: TGTGCCAGCAGCCAGACAGGGCAGCAGCCCCAGCATTTT.

The V and J genes are TRBV5-8 and TRBJ2-2, with D unresolved. The CDR3 has 13 amino acids. V lost 0 bases, J lost 6 bases, and 6 bases lay in between. Per the germline V gene, CDR1 is SGHTS and CDR2 is YDEGEE. The CDR3 loop reads CASSLARPGELFF. The CDR3 coding sequence is TGTGCCAGCAGCTTGGCCAGACCCGGGGAGCTGTTTTTT.